The 31 T cell receptor beta chains below were found in one sample sequenced in a study of spatial heterogeneity in lung cancer. TCRdb recomputed calls from the 5' RACE reads with MiXCR, one row per CDR3 protein. This table holds about 7,900 distinct CDR3 sequences, under 7.5% found once. General study points: Mutation counts in tumors were tracked by counts of expanded intratumoral alpha and beta TCRs.

Time point here: sample taken at primary tumor resection. Their target antigens are unknown. The source was lung tumor tissue, collected at surgery. The receptors were gathered from a female donor with early-stage non-small cell lung cancer.

This clonotype has at least ten counts. This beta chain represents an off-target read in a library built for alpha chains; its size is of limited meaning. The rearrangement links TRBV28 to TRBJ1-5; 7 nucleotides match TRBD1. The V segment lost 7 bases and the J segment 5 bases; nucleotides outside the gene matches: 14. Germline V gene sequence: CDR1 MDHEN, CDR2 SYDVKM. CDR3 size: 16 residues. CDR3: CASTSQTGQDDQPQHF. DNA for the CDR3: TGTGCCAGCACTTCTCAAACCGGACAGGACGATCAGCCCCAGCATTTT.

This clonotype is labeled as medium-sized. In a library made to pick up alpha chains, this beta chain is a stray read with a size that means little. CDR3 sequence: CASRFDRENTEAFF. The CDR3 coding sequence is TGCGCCAGCAGGTTTGACAGGGAGAACACTGAAGCTTTCTTT. This sequence joins TRBV5-1 and TRBJ1-1, with 7 nucleotides matching TRBD1. With 5 bases clipped from V and 1 base from J, the junction kept 5 bases outside the gene matches. The germline V gene has CDR1 SGHRS and CDR2 YFSETQ. This CDR3 spans 14 amino acids.

This clonotype was detected ten times or more. A library made for alpha chains picked up this beta chain off target, so its size means little. The chain links TRBV4-1 to TRBJ2-3; possibly TRBD1 for D (6 bases). CDR3 length: 16 amino acids. Trimming pared 2 bases from V and 2 bases from J, leaving 14 bases between. Germline V gives CDR1 MGHRA, CDR2 YSYEKL. The CDR3 region has the DNA TGCGCCAGCAGCCAATTTCAGGGGATGACCACAGATACGCAGTATTTT. Translating gives CASSQFQGMTTDTQYF.

This clonotype was found many times. The library was built for alpha chains, so this beta chain is an off-target read and its size means little. The chain joins TRBV6-5 to TRBJ2-1; TRBD2 matches 13 bases. Germline CDR1 reads MNHEY; CDR2 reads SVGAGI. Germline trimming cut 6 bases from V and 9 bases from J; bases unmatched to any gene: 8. The CDR3 contains 15 residues. As DNA, the CDR3 is TGTGCCAGCAGAACCGGGACTAGCGGGACTTCTGAGCAGTTCTTC. Its protein is CASRTGTSGTSEQFF.

By its share, this clonotype is medium-sized. This beta chain turned up in a library designed for alpha chains; as an off-target read, its abundance says little. This chain joins TRBV7-9 and TRBJ2-2, with 8 positions matching TRBD2. The CDR3 has 19 residues. From germline, CDR1 is SEHNR and CDR2 FQNEAQ (reference sequence). The V and J ends lost 2 bases and 4 bases, in that order; junction bases with no gene match: 15. The CDR3 sequence: CASSLISTSGGPSTGELFF. CDR3 nucleotide sequence: TGTGCCAGCAGCTTAATTAGCACTTCGGGAGGGCCAAGCACCGGGGAGCTGTTTTTT.

In its sample, this clonotype is medium-sized. This beta chain is a stray read from a library made for alpha chains; its abundance is not meaningful. This chain links TRBV28 with TRBJ2-5, with D unresolved. Germline loops: CDR1 MDHEN, CDR2 SYDVKM. CDR3 length: 12 residues. V was clipped by 5 bases and J by 9 bases, with 13 bases between them. For the CDR3, the DNA is TGTGCCAGCAGTCCGCCCGTCCCGGCCCAGTACTTC. Encoded protein: CASSPPVPAQYF. The variable domain in full, with the rest retrieved from reference TRBV28 and TRBJ2-5, is DVKVTQSSRYLVKRTGEKVFLECVQDMDHENMFWYRQDPGLGLRLIYFSYDVKMKEKGDIPEGYSVSREKKERFSLILESASTNQTSMYLCASSPPVPAQYFGPGTRLLVL.

This clonotype was counted at least ten times. As an off-target read in a library built for alpha chains, this beta chain has a frequency of little significance. This chain connects TRBV28 to TRBJ1-2, with 8 positions matching TRBD1. After removal of 6 bases from V and 7 bases from J, the junction contained 4 bases not matched to a gene. Germline V gene data show CDR1 as MDHEN and CDR2 as SYDVKM. The length of the CDR3 is 12 residues. The CDR3 region has the DNA TGTGCCAGCAGCCGACAGGGGCCTGGCTACACCTTC. Its protein is CASSRQGPGYTF.

This clonotype is categorized as medium-sized. Since it is a stray read in a library aimed at alpha chains, this beta chain has a size that is not meaningful. V gene TRBV7-9 combines with J gene TRBJ2-3; TRBD1 or TRBD2 may be the D gene (5 bases each). This CDR3 has 15 amino acids. The germline V and J ends were trimmed by 5 bases and 0 bases, with 12 bases remaining between them. CDR1 is SEHNR, CDR2 FQNEAQ, per germline (reference sequence). The CDR3 region is CASSAGARSTDTQYF. In DNA, the CDR3 is TGTGCCAGCAGCGCCGGGGCTAGGAGCACAGATACGCAGTATTTT.

This clonotype showed up many times. With the library built for alpha chains, this beta chain is off target and its frequency is not meaningful. The V call is TRBV3-1, the J call TRBJ2-3; D might be TRBD1 (6 bases). The CDR3 runs 14 residues. V gave up 3 bases and J gave up 0 bases, with 7 bases separating them. From germline, CDR1 is LGHDT and CDR2 YNNKEL (reference sequence). The CDR3 DNA reads TGTGCCAGCAGCCATACAGGGAGCACAGATACGCAGTATTTT. This sequence encodes CASSHTGSTDTQYF.

By share of the sample, this clonotype is medium-sized. This beta chain is an off-target read within a library intended for alpha chains, so its frequency means little. The J gene is TRBJ2-2, the V gene TRBV11-2, with 7 nucleotides matching TRBD1. The junction had 5 bases not matched to a gene; V was cut back by 7 bases and J by 6 bases. Germline CDR1 is SGHAT and CDR2 is FQNNGV. This CDR3 is built from 13 residues. The CDR3 protein is CASTGQGAGELFF. The CDR3 region has the DNA TGTGCCAGCACCGGGCAGGGGGCCGGGGAGCTGTTTTTT.

By share, this clonotype counts as medium-sized. This beta chain lies outside the target of a library built for alpha chains; its clone size means little. The gene calls are TRBV12-3 or TRBV12-4 and TRBJ2-5, with no clear D. V was shortened by 3 bases and J by 1 base, with 6 bases between the two germline ends. The CDR3 totals 13 residues. The CDR3 protein is CASSFSSQETQYF. As DNA, the CDR3 is TGTGCCAGCAGTTTTAGCAGCCAAGAGACCCAGTACTTC.

This clonotype was counted ten times or more. The library was prepared for alpha chains; this beta chain is a stray read, so its frequency means little. The gene calls are TRBV29-1 and TRBJ2-7; a possible D gene is TRBD1 (5 bases). Trimming left V 5 bases short and J 3 bases short, with 8 bases between. The CDR3 is 11 residues long. Looked up from germline, CDR1 is SQVTM and CDR2 is ANQGSEA. CDR3 coding DNA: TGCAGCGTTTCGGACATCTACGAGCAGTACTTC. This codes for CSVSDIYEQYF.

In this sample, this clonotype is medium-sized. As an off-target read in a library built for alpha chains, this beta chain has a frequency of little significance. V and J are TRBV3-1 and TRBJ2-1; the match to TRBD1 covers 7 bases. Germline CDR1 is LGHDT and CDR2 is YNNKEL (reference sequence). The junction had 12 bases not matched to a gene; V was cut back by 3 bases and J by 4 bases. The CDR3 covers 17 residues. The CDR3 here is CASSQEPIRGQYNEQFF. The CDR3 DNA sequence: TGTGCCAGCAGCCAGGAACCTATTAGGGGGCAATACAATGAGCAGTTCTTC.

This clonotype was observed at least ten times. This beta chain was picked up by a library intended for alpha chains and is off target, so its count carries little meaning. This chain connects TRBV12-3 or TRBV12-4 to TRBJ2-6; no definite D call. The CDR3 spans 15 residues. Trimming cost V 8 bases and J 0 bases, with 11 bases left between them. The CDR3 reads CASRDWNSGANVLTF. DNA of the CDR3: TGTGCCAGCCGTGATTGGAACTCTGGGGCCAACGTCCTGACTTTC.

In its sample, this clonotype is medium-sized. This beta chain is a stray read from a library made for alpha chains; its abundance is not meaningful. J is TRBJ2-1 and V is TRBV3-1; possibly TRBD2 for D (6 bases). With 2 bases removed from V and 9 bases from J, the gap between germline ends came to 17 bases. Germline CDR1 LGHDT, CDR2 YNNKEL (reference sequence). The CDR3 consists of 15 residues. The CDR3 loop reads CASSQPMTRTGEQFF. In nucleotides, the CDR3 is TGTGCCAGCAGCCAACCGATGACTAGAACTGGTGAGCAGTTCTTC.

This clonotype occurred many times. The size of this beta chain means little, since it is a stray read in a library made for alpha chains. V usage is TRBV24-1 and J usage is TRBJ2-1, with TRBD1 matching over 9 bases. V gave up 3 bases and J gave up 6 bases; unmatched junction bases: 5. The CDR3 extends over 15 amino acids. CDR1 and CDR2 from the germline V gene are KGHDR and SFDVKD. The CDR3 DNA reads as TGTGCCACCAGTGATCCGGGACAGGGTGGCAATGAGCAGTTCTTC. This encodes CATSDPGQGGNEQFF.

There are many counts of this clonotype. The size of this beta chain means little, since it is a stray read in a library made for alpha chains. The chain joins TRBV14 to TRBJ1-4, with 7 bases that match TRBD1. Unmatched junction bases numbered 6, after V lost 4 bases and J lost 4 bases. The CDR3 contains 15 residues. Germline values: CDR1 SGHDN, CDR2 FVKESK. In DNA, the CDR3 is TGTGCCAGCAGCCGGTTCCGGGACAGTAATGAAAAACTGTTTTTT. Its translation is CASSRFRDSNEKLFF.

This clonotype is medium-sized by share. This beta chain represents an off-target read in a library built for alpha chains; its size is of limited meaning. The chain joins TRBV24-1 to TRBJ2-3; TRBD1 is a possible D gene (6 bases). This CDR3 region has 15 residues. Trimming stripped 4 bases from V and 3 bases from J, with 13 bases between. Germline loops: CDR1 KGHDR, CDR2 SFDVKD. The CDR3 sequence is CATSDAEGGTDTQYF. CDR3 nucleotide sequence: TGTGCCACCAGTGACGCTGAAGGGGGAACAGATACGCAGTATTTT.

This clonotype was seen repeatedly, ten times or more. This beta chain lies outside the target of a library built for alpha chains; its clone size means little. This chain connects TRBV6-1 to TRBJ2-7; no definite D call. The CDR3 runs 13 residues. CDR1 and CDR2 (germline): MNHNS, SASEGT. Trimming pared 5 bases from V and 2 bases from J, leaving 10 bases between. CDR3 DNA sequence: TGTGCCAGCAGTCTGGACCGAGCCTACGAGCAGTACTTC. Residues: CASSLDRAYEQYF.

This clonotype is medium-sized. This beta chain is off target for a library built for alpha chains, so its abundance means little. The chain joins TRBV2 to TRBJ1-1; D is unclear. In germline, CDR1 is SNHLY, CDR2 FYNNEI. V lost 4 bases to trimming and J lost 2 bases, with 11 bases between them. This CDR3 spans 14 amino acids. This CDR3 reads CASSVPTHNTEAFF. DNA for the CDR3: TGTGCCAGCAGTGTACCAACACATAACACTGAAGCTTTCTTT.

This clonotype is medium-sized. This beta chain came through as a stray read in a library set up for alpha chains, and its size says little. The chain combines TRBV7-9 with TRBJ1-1, with D unresolved. CDR3 size: 14 residues. CDR1 is SEHNR and CDR2 is FQNEAQ in the germline V gene (reference sequence). Trimming removed 2 bases from V and 1 base from J, with 8 bases in between. The CDR3 region has the DNA TGTGCCAGCAGCTTAACACAAACGAACACTGAAGCTTTCTTT. Translation: CASSLTQTNTEAFF.

Ten or more counts support this clonotype. This beta chain is an off-target read within a library intended for alpha chains, so its frequency means little. J is TRBJ2-7 and V is TRBV30, with D unresolved. Germline-derived CDR1 and CDR2 are GTSNPN and SVGIG (reference sequence). V lost 2 bases and J lost 2, with 13 bases in between. This CDR3 region has 14 residues. The CDR3 coding sequence is TGTGCCTGGAGTTCTCTCGGCGGCGCCTACGAGCAGTACTTC. Its protein product is CAWSSLGGAYEQYF.

In its sample, this clonotype ranks as medium-sized (0.01 to 0.1%). The library was designed around alpha chains, so this beta chain is a stray read whose abundance carries little weight. The chain recombines TRBV19 with TRBJ2-1; D may correspond to TRBD1 or TRBD2 (6 bases each). Germline lookup yields CDR1 LNHDA and CDR2 SQIVND (reference sequence). The CDR3 has 13 residues. Trimming stripped 4 bases from V and 6 bases from J, with 10 bases between. CDR3 bases: TGTGCCAGTAGTACCCGGGGGCCCAATGAGCAGTTCTTC. Residues: CASSTRGPNEQFF.

In its sample, this clonotype ranks as medium-sized. This beta chain slipped into a library made for alpha chains as a stray read, so its size is not meaningful. The gene calls are TRBV3-1 and TRBJ1-2; TRBD1 aligns across 7 bases. The V gene's germline CDR1 is LGHDT and CDR2 YNNKEL (reference sequence). The CDR3 consists of 16 residues. With 5 bases clipped from V and 4 bases from J, the junction kept 13 bases outside the gene matches. CDR3 sequence reads: CASSTPGQEFSYGYTF. CDR3 bases: TGTGCCAGCAGCACACCCGGACAGGAGTTTTCCTATGGCTACACCTTC. The variable domain in full, with the rest retrieved from reference TRBV3-1 and TRBJ1-2, is DTAVSQTPKYLVTQMGNDKSIKCEQNLGHDTMYWYKQDSKKFLKIMFSYNNKELIINETVPNRFSPKSPDKAHLNLHINSLELGDSAVYFCASSTPGQEFSYGYTFGSGTRLTVV.

This clonotype is medium-sized (0.01 to 0.1%). This beta chain is an off-target read within a library intended for alpha chains, so its frequency means little. The chain has TRBV12-3 or TRBV12-4 and TRBJ2-5; TRBD1 matches 7 bases. The CDR3 spans 13 residues. With V trimmed by 7 bases and J by 1 base, 3 bases remained unmatched. The CDR3 sequence: CASNRDSQETQYF. CDR3 nucleotides: TGTGCCAGCAACCGGGACAGCCAAGAGACCCAGTACTTC.

This clonotype was observed at least ten times. Because this beta chain is a stray read in a library intended to capture alpha chains, its abundance should not be given much weight. The rearrangement links TRBV6-2 or TRBV6-3 to TRBJ2-7; TRBD2 might be the D (6 bases). V lost 0 bases, J lost 0 bases, and 6 bases lay in between. This CDR3 is 14 amino acids long. Germline loops: CDR1 MNHEY, CDR2 SVGEGT. The CDR3 nucleotides are TGTGCCAGCAGTTACTCGCGGGGCTCCTACGAGCAGTACTTC. Amino acids: CASSYSRGSYEQYF.

This clonotype is judged medium-sized. This beta chain appears as a stray read in a library generated for alpha chains; its size is not informative. The rearrangement joins TRBV9 to TRBJ1-1, with D hard to call. Germline V gene data show CDR1 as SGDLS and CDR2 as YYNGEE. The V end was cut by 2 bases, the J end by 0 bases, with 8 bases between. This CDR3 is 14 amino acids long. The CDR3: CASSVDGMNTEAFF. The CDR3 nucleotides read TGTGCCAGCAGCGTGGACGGAATGAACACTGAAGCTTTCTTT.

This clonotype was counted ten times or more. A library made for alpha chains picked up this beta chain off target, so its size means little. The V and J genes are TRBV29-1 and TRBJ1-1, with D perhaps TRBD1 (5 bases). In germline, CDR1 is SQVTM, CDR2 ANQGSEA. V lost 4 bases and J 0 bases, leaving 15 bases between the germline ends. The CDR3 length is 15 residues. Here the CDR3 reads CSVAPGWGMNTEAFF. CDR3 DNA: TGCAGCGTTGCCCCGGGATGGGGGATGAACACTGAAGCTTTCTTT.

This clonotype has a count of ten or more. Little can be read into the size of this beta chain, an off-target read in a library designed for alpha chains. The chain uses TRBV20-1 and TRBJ2-1, with 7 bases lining up with TRBD2. CDR1 is DFQATT, CDR2 SNEGSKA, per germline (reference sequence). V shed 1 base, J shed 8 bases, and the junction held 14 bases outside the gene matches. The CDR3 contains 16 residues. The CDR3 nucleotides are TGCAGTGCTAGAGGGATCAGCGGGGCCCGCCGCGATGAGCAGTTCTTC. Translation gives CSARGISGARRDEQFF.

By frequency in the sample, this clonotype is medium-sized. This beta chain represents an off-target read in a library built for alpha chains; its size is of limited meaning. The V call is TRBV29-1, the J call TRBJ2-4; D ambiguous. V lost 7 bases, J lost 5 bases, and 15 bases lay in between. The CDR3 length is 13 residues. Germline lookup yields CDR1 SQVTM and CDR2 ANQGSEA. CDR3 amino acids: CSARGLTQNIQYF. The CDR3 region has the DNA TGCAGCGCCCGTGGCCTTACCCAAAACATTCAGTACTTC.

This clonotype is judged medium-sized (0.01 to 0.1%). For a library built for alpha chains, this beta chain is a stray read; little rests on its size. The chain joins TRBV10-1 to TRBJ1-5; no reliable D call. V shed 6 bases and J shed 5 bases, with 11 bases lying between them. CDR1 is WNHNN, CDR2 SYGVQD, per germline (reference sequence). The CDR3 has 13 residues. DNA of the CDR3: TGCGCCAGCAGCCCGAATACGGATCAGCCCCAGCATTTT. It translates to CASSPNTDQPQHF.